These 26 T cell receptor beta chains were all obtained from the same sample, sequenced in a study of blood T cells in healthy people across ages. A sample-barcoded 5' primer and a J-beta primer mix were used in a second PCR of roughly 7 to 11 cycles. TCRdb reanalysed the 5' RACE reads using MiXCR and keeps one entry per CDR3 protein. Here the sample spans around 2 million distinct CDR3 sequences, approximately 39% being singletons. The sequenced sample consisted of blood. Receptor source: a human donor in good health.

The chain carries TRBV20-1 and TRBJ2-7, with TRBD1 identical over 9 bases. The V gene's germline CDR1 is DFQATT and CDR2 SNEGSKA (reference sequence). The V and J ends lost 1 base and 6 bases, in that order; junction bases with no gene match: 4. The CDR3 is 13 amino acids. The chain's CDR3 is CSARGQGVVEQYF. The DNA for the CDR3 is TGCAGTGCTAGAGGACAGGGGGTGGTCGAGCAGTACTTC.

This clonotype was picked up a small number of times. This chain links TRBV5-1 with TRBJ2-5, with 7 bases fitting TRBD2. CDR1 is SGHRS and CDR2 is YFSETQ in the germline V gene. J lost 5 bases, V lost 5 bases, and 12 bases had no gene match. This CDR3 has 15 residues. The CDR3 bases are TGCGCCAGCAGTTCCAGGACTAGACTAATGGAGACCCAGTACTTC. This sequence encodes CASSSRTRLMETQYF.

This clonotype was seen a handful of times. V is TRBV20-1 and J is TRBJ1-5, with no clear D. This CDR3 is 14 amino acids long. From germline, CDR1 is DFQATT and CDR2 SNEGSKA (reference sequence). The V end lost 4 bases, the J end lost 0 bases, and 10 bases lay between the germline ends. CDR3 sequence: CSANRALSNQPQHF. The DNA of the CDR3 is TGCAGTGCTAATCGGGCCCTTAGCAATCAGCCCCAGCATTTT.

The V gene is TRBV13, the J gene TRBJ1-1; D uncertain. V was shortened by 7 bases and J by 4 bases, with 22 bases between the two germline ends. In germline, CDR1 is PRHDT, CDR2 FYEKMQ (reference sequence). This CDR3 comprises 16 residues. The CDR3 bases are TGTGCCAGCAACACTAAATACGATTCAGCGGGCACTGAAGCTTTCTTT. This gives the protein CASNTKYDSAGTEAFF.

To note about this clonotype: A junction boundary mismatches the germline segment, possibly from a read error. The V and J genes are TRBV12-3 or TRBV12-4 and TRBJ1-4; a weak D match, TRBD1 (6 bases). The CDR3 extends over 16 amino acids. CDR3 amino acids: CTSSPLGRGLGEKLFF. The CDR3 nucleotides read TGTACCAGCAGTCCCTTGGGGAGGGGGTTAGGTGAAAAACTGTTTTTT.

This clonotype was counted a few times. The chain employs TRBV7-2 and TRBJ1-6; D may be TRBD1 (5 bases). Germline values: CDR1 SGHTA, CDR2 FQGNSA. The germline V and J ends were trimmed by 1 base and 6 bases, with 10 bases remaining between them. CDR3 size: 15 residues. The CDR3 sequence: CASSLVSGINSPLHF. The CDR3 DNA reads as TGTGCCAGCAGCTTAGTGTCAGGGATTAATTCACCCCTCCACTTT.

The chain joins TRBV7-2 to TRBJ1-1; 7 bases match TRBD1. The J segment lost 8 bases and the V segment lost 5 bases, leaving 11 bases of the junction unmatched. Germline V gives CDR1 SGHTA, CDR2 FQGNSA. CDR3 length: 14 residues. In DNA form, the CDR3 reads TGTGCCAGCAGCCCTAGCGTCTTGGACAGGGAAGCTTTCTTT. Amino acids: CASSPSVLDREAFF.

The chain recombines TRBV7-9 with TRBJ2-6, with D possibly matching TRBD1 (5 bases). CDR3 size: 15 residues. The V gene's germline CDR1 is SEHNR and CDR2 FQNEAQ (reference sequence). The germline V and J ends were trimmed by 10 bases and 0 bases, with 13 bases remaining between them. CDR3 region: CATKGNISGANVLTF. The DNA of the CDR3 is TGTGCCACCAAGGGGAACATCTCTGGGGCCAACGTCCTGACTTTC.

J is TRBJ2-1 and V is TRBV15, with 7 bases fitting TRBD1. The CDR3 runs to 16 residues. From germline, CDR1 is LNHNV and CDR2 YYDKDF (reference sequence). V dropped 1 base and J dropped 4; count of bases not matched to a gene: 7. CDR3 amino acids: CATSRVAEGAYNEQFF. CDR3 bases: TGTGCCACCAGCAGAGTGGCAGAGGGGGCATACAATGAGCAGTTCTTC.

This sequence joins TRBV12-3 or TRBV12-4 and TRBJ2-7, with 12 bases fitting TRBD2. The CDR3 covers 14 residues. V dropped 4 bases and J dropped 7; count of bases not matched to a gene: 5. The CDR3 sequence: CASSSSGGAGEQYF. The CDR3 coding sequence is TGTGCCAGCAGTTCTAGCGGGGGGGCGGGTGAGCAGTACTTC.

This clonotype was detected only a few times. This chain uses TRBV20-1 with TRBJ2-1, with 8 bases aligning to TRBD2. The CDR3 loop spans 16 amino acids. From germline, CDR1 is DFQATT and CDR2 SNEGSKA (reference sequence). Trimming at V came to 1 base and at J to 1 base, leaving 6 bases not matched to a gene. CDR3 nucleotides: TGCAGTGCTAGAGTCGGTAGCGGGGCATCCTACAATGAGCAGTTCTTC. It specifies CSARVGSGASYNEQFF.

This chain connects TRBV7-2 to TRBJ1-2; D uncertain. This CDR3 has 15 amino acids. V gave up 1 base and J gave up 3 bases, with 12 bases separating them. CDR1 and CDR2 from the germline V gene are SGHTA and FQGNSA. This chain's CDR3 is CASSLDVSWDYGYTF. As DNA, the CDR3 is TGTGCCAGCAGCTTAGATGTTTCGTGGGACTATGGCTACACCTTC.

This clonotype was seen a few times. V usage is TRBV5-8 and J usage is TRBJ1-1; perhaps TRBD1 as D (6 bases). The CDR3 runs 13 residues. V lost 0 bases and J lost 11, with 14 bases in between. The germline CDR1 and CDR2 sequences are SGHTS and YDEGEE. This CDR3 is CASSLDRVRRAFF. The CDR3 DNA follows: TGTGCCAGCAGCTTGGACAGGGTTAGGCGGGCTTTCTTT.

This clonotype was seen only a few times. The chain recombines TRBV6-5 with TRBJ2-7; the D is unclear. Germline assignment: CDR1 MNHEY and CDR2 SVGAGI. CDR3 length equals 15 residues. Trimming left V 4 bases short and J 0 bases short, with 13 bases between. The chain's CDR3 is CASSFGQRSSYEQYF. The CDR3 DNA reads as TGTGCCAGCAGTTTTGGCCAGCGAAGCTCCTACGAGCAGTACTTC.

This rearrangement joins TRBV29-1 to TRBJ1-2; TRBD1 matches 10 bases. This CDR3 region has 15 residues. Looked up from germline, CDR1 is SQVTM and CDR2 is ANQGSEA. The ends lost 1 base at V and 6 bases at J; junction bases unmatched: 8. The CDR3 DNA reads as TGCAGCGTTGAAGTGGGGACAGGGGTGGCTCATGGCTACACCTTC. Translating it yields CSVEVGTGVAHGYTF.

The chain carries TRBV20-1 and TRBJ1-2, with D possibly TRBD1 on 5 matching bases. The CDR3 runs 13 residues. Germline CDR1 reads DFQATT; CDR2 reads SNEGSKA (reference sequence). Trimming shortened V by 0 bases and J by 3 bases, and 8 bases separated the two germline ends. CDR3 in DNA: TGCAGTGCTAGAGACAGGGAGGACTATGGCTACACCTTC. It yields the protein CSARDREDYGYTF.

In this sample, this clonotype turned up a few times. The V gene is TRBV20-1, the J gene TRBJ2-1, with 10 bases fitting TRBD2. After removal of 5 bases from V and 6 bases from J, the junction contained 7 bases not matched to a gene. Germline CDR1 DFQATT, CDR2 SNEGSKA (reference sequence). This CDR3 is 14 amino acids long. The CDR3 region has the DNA TGCAGTGCTTTCGGGACTAGCGAGATCAATGAGCAGTTCTTC. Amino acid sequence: CSAFGTSEINEQFF.

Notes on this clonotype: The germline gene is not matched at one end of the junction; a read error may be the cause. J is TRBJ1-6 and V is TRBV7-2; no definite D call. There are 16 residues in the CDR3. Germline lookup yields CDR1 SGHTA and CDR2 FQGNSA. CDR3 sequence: CASRLGREFYNSPLHF. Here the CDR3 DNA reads TGTGCCAGCAGGTTAGGGCGGGAGTTCTATAATTCACCCCTCCACTTT.

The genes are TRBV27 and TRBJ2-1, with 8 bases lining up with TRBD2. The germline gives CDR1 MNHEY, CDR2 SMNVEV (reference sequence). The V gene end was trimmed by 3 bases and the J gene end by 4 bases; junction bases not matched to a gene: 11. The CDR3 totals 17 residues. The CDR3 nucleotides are TGTGCCAGCAGTTTCCAACTCCTTAGCGGGACGTACAATGAGCAGTTCTTC. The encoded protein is CASSFQLLSGTYNEQFF.

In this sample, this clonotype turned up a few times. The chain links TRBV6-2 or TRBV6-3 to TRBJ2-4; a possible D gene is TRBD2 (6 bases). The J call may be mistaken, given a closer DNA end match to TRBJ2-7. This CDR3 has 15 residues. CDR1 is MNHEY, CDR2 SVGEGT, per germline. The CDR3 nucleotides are TGTGCCAGCAGTTACTCGAGCTTGAGGGAGGACGAGCAGTACTTC. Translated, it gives CASSYSSLREDEQYF.

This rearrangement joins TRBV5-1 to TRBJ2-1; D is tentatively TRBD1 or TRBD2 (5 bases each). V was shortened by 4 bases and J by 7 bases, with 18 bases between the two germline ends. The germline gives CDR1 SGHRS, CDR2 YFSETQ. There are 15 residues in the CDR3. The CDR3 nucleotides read TGCGCCAGCAGCCTCCGGGACCCCCAAGGGAATGAGCAGTTCTTC. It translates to CASSLRDPQGNEQFF.

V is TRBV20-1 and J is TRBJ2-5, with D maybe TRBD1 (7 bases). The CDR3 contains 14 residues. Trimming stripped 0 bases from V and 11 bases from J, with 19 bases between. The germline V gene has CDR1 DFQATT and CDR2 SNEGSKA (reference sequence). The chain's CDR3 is CSARDNQGGLEQYF. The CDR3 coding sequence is TGCAGTGCTAGAGATAACCAGGGGGGTTTGGAGCAGTACTTC.

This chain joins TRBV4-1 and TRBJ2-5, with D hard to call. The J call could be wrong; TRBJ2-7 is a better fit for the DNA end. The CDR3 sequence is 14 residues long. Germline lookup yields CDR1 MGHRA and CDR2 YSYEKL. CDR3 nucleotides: TGCGCCAGCAGCCAAGGGGTATTTGGCTACGAGCAGTACTTC. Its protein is CASSQGVFGYEQYF.

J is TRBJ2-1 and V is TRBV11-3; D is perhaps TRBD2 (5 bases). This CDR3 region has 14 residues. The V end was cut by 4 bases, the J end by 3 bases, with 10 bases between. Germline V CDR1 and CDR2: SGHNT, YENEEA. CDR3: CASSYRTFYNEQFF. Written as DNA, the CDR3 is TGTGCCAGCAGCTATAGGACTTTCTACAATGAGCAGTTCTTC.

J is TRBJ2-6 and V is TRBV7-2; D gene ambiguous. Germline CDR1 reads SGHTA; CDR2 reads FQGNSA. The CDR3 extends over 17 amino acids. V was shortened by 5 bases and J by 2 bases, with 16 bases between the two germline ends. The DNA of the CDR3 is TGTGCCAGCAGCCTTACCGGACGCCGGGCTGGGGCCAACGTCCTGACTTTC. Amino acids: CASSLTGRRAGANVLTF.

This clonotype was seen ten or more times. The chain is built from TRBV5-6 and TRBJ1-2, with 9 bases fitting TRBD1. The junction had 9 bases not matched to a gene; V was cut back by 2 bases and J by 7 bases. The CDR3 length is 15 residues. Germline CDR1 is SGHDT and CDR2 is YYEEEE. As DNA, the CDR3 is TGTGCCAGCAGCTTCGGATTTCTGACAGGGGGTGGCTACACCTTC. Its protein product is CASSFGFLTGGGYTF.